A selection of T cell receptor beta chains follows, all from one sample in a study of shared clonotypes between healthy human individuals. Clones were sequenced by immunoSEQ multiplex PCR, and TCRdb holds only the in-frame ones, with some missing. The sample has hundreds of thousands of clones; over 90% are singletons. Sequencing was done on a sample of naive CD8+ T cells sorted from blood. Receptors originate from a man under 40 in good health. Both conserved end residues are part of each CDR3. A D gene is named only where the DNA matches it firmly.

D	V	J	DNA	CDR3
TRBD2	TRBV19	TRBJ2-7	TGTGCCAGTAGTCCACTAGGGAGGGACGAGCAGTACTTC	CASSPLGRDEQYF
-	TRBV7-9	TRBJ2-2	TGTGCCAGCAGCCTAGAGGGCGGGGAGCTGTTTTTT	CASSLEGGELFF
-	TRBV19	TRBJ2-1	TGTGCCAGTAGTATAAGTAGGAACAATGAGCAGTTCTTC	CASSISRNNEQFF
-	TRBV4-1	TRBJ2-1	TGCGCCAGCAGCCGGGAGACGGGTAGCTCCTACAATGAGCAGTTCTTC	CASSRETGSSYNEQFF
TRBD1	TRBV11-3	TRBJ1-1	TGTGCCAGCAGCCCTCGACAGGGTTCGGGGACGAACACTGAAGCTTTCTTT	CASSPRQGSGTNTEAFF
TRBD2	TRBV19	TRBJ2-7	TGTGCCAGTAGCCCAGGGACTAGCGGTTACTACGAGCAGTACTTC	CASSPGTSGYYEQYF
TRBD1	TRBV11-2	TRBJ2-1	TGTGCCAGCAGCCCCGACAGGGCCACCTACAATGAGCAGTTCTTC	CASSPDRATYNEQFF
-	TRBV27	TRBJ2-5	TGTGCCAGCAGTTTATCTAGGCAGAATCAAGAGACCCAGTACTTC	CASSLSRQNQETQYF
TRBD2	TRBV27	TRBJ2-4	TGTGCCAGCAGTCCCCCGAGTAGCGGGAGGAGGAACATTCAGTACTTC	CASSPPSSGRRNIQYF
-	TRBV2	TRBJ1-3	TGTGCCAGCAGGGAACAGAGCTCTGGAAACACCATATATTTT	CASREQSSGNTIYF
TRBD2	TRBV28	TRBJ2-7	TGTGCCAGCAGTTTATTGGAGACTAGCGGGAGTTCCTACGAGCAGTACTTC	CASSLLETSGSSYEQYF
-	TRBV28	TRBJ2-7	TGTGCCAGCAGGCCCCCAGAGGCCTACGAGCAGTACTTC	CASRPPEAYEQYF
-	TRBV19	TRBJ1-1	TGTGCCAGTAGTATAGGTGATAGCGGTAGCGGCACTGAAGCTTTCTTT	CASSIGDSGSGTEAFF
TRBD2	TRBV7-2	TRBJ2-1	TGTGCCAGCAGCTCGCACCTCGCTGGACTAGCGGGAGACAATGAGCAGTTCTTC	CASSSHLAGLAGDNEQFF
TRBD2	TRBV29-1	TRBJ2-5	TGCAGCGTTGAGGCGGTGAGCGGGAGTTACCCTGAGACCCAGTACTTC	CSVEAVSGSYPETQYF
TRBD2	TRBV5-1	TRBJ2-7	TGCGCCAGCAGCTTGTTCGGGACTAGCATAAACGAGCAGTACTTC	CASSLFGTSINEQYF
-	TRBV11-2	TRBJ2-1	TGTGCCAGCAGCTACGGACATCCTGGTGAGCAGTTCTTC	CASSYGHPGEQFF
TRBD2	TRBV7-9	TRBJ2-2	TGTGCCAGCAGCTTACCCCCGGCGGGACTAGCGGCCACCGGGGAGCTGTTTTTT	CASSLPPAGLAATGELFF
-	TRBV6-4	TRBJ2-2	TGTGCCAGCAGTGAGGAGGGCTCGGGAACCGGGGAGCTGTTTTTT	CASSEEGSGTGELFF
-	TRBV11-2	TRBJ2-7	TGTGCCAGCAGCGATATAACAGCGCAATTGGAGCAGTACTTC	CASSDITAQLEQYF